This is a list of T cell receptor beta chains from one sample in a study of T cell repertoires in cytomegalovirus infection. Each CDR3 protein is one row after TCRdb ran MiXCR on the reads. Of 200,000 to 300,000 distinct CDR3 sequences listed, approximately 9% were seen once; the top ten hold approximately 15%. Sequences were obtained from PBMCs. The receptors shown here come from a human donor in good health (CMV status not recorded). Some clones in this sample may be carry-over from other donors' samples. Both conserved end residues are part of each CDR3. The D gene is left open where the match is weak. The listing skips clone size in some rows; elsewhere it reads once, few, many or a size class.

v_call	j_call	d_call	clone_size	cdr3_nt	cdr3_aa
TRBV24-1	TRBJ2-5	TRBD2	-	TGTGCCACCAGTGATTTGAGCGCGGGGGACCAAGAGACCCAGTACTTC	CATSDLSAGDQETQYF
TRBV7-2	TRBJ1-1	TRBD1	many	TGTGCCAGCAGCTTATGGGGGACAGGGAGGACTGAAGCTTTCTTT	CASSLWGTGRTEAFF
TRBV19	TRBJ2-1	TRBD1	many	TGTGCCAGTAGTATACCCGGGACAGGGTCCAATGAGCAGTTCTTC	CASSIPGTGSNEQFF
TRBV11-2	TRBJ2-5	TRBD2	many	TGTGCCAGCAGCTTAGTGGGGACTAGTCAAGTTCTCCCAGAGACCCAGTACTTC	CASSLVGTSQVLPETQYF
TRBV4-1	TRBJ1-2	TRBD1	few	TGCGCCAGCAGCCAAGACCCCTTTGGACAGGGCTCTAGGGGAGGCTCTGGCTACACCTTC	CASSQDPFGQGSRGGSGYTF
TRBV7-2	TRBJ2-1	-	many	TGTGCCAGCAGCATCTCGCAAAATGAGCAGTTCTTC	CASSISQNEQFF
TRBV12-3/TRBV12-4	TRBJ1-1	-	many	TGTGCCAGCAGTTCGGGACCCAGTGAGTTCACTGAAGCTTTCTTT	CASSSGPSEFTEAFF
TRBV28	TRBJ2-7	TRBD1	many	TGTGCCACCCAGTGGACAGGGAACGACGAGCAGTACTTC	CATQWTGNDEQYF
TRBV11-2	TRBJ2-3	TRBD1	many	TGTGCCAGCAGCTCCCGAAACAGCAACGCAGGGGGTACGCAGTATTTT	CASSSRNSNAGGTQYF
TRBV7-8	TRBJ1-2	-	many	TGTGCCAGCAGCTTAGGGATTGTGGTGGGAGCGGACTATGGCTACACCTTC	CASSLGIVVGADYGYTF
TRBV7-2	TRBJ1-5	TRBD1	medium-sized	TGTGCCAGCAGCCGACGGACAGGGGGGGATCAGCCCCAGCATTTT	CASSRRTGGDQPQHF
TRBV28	TRBJ2-7	TRBD2	many	TGTGCCAGCACCCGGGGGGACGCCTACGAGCAGTACTTC	CASTRGDAYEQYF
TRBV7-8	TRBJ1-2	-	few	TGTGCCAGCAACCCCAAAGGGGGCTACACCTTC	CASNPKGGYTF
TRBV5-6	TRBJ1-2	-	many	TGTGCCAGCAGCTTGAGGGGTTCTAACTATGGCTACACCTTC	CASSLRGSNYGYTF
TRBV7-8	TRBJ1-6	-	-	TGTGCCAGCAGCACGAGGAGCTCCTATAATTCACCCCTCCACTTT	CASSTRSSYNSPLHF
TRBV10-3	TRBJ1-5	-	many	TGTGCCATCGGGCCAGTTAGCAATCAGCCCCAGCATTTT	CAIGPVSNQPQHF
TRBV5-1	TRBJ2-1	-	-	TGCGCCAGCAGCTTAGGGGCTGCGATTAGCTCCTACAATGAGCAGTTCTTC	CASSLGAAISSYNEQFF
TRBV6-1	TRBJ2-1	-	many	TGTGCCAGCAGTGAACAACCCCTCGGCCACAATGAGCAGTTCTTC	CASSEQPLGHNEQFF
TRBV6-5	TRBJ2-6	-	few	TGTGCCAGCAGTTACTTCCCGACCGGGGCCAACGTCCTGACTTTC	CASSYFPTGANVLTF
TRBV7-8	TRBJ1-1	-	many	TGTGCCAGCAGCTTGAGGTGGAACACTGAAGCTTTCTTT	CASSLRWNTEAFF
TRBV7-2	TRBJ2-3	TRBD2	many	TGTGCCAGCAGCTTCATGGCGGGGGGCACAGATACGCAGTATTTT	CASSFMAGGTDTQYF
TRBV7-2	TRBJ2-7	TRBD1	many	TGTGCCAGCAGCTCGTTAGGCCCGGGACAGGGGGACTTC	CASSSLGPGQGDF
TRBV11-1	TRBJ1-1	TRBD1	-	TGTGCCAGCAGCCTAAAGGACAGGGGCTCCACTGAAGCTTTCTTT	CASSLKDRGSTEAFF
TRBV7-2	TRBJ2-3	-	many	TGTGCCAGCAGCTTAGTGGGGAGACAGAGCACAGATACGCAGTATTTT	CASSLVGRQSTDTQYF
TRBV5-4	TRBJ2-7	TRBD2	-	TGTGCCAGCAGCGGACTGGGACTAGCGGGAAGCTACGAGCAGTACTTC	CASSGLGLAGSYEQYF
TRBV28	TRBJ2-7	TRBD2	-	TGTGCCAGCACCACCGGGGGGGCCTACGAGCAGTACTTC	CASTTGGAYEQYF
TRBV7-8	TRBJ1-6	TRBD1	many	TGTGCCAGCAAGCCAGGGGGCTCCTATAATTCACCCCTCCACTTT	CASKPGGSYNSPLHF